A selection of T cell receptor beta chains follows, all from one sample in a study of siplizumab effects on memory and regulatory T cells. Generated by immunoSEQ multiplex PCR, the TCRdb table keeps only in-frame clones and is missing some. Of 110,000 or so clones in the sample, approximately 92% are singletons; the top ten hold over 0.15%. Sequenced material: non-Treg CD4+ T cells sorted from blood. These receptors came from a human donor in good health. Both conserved end residues are part of each CDR3. Each record gives: D gene, J gene, clone size, V gene, CDR3 DNA, CDR3 protein. A D gene is named only where the DNA matches it firmly. Part of the rows lack a size; the others show once, few, many or a class for expanded clones.

NA TRBJ2-1 once TRBV7-6 TGTGCCAGCAGCCCCGCCCGGGGCCCCAATGAGCAGTTCTTC CASSPARGPNEQFF
NA TRBJ1-2 NA TRBV6-1 TGTGCCAGCAGTTATCCGGGTGGCTACACCTTC CASSYPGGYTF
TRBD1 TRBJ2-2 NA TRBV7-3 TGTGCCAGCAGCCTACTAGGACAGGGCCTAACCGGGGAGCTGTTTTTT CASSLLGQGLTGELFF
NA TRBJ1-3 NA TRBV4-1 TGCGCCAGCAGCCAAGATCAGGTATCCGGAAACACCATATATTTT CASSQDQVSGNTIYF
TRBD1 TRBJ1-2 NA TRBV5-5 TGTGCCAGCAGCTTGAAGGGGGCGCTTGGCTATGGCTACACCTTC CASSLKGALGYGYTF
NA TRBJ1-1 few TRBV18 TGTGCCAGCTCACCGCGGCTTGGGGCCAGCGACGCTGAAGCTTTCTTT CASSPRLGASDAEAFF
NA TRBJ2-3 NA TRBV6-4 TGTGCCAGCAGTGACTCGGTGCCACCAGATACGCAGTATTTT CASSDSVPPDTQYF
NA TRBJ1-4 NA TRBV6-5 TGTGCCAGCAGTTACTCGAGAACTTGGGTTGAAAAACTGTTTTTT CASSYSRTWVEKLFF
NA TRBJ2-7 NA TRBV9 TGTGCCAGCAGCGTGGGACCGGAATCCTACGAGCAGTACTTC CASSVGPESYEQYF
NA TRBJ2-3 once TRBV5-1 TGCGCCAGCAGCGTATCGGGACTCCCCACAGATACGCAGTATTTT CASSVSGLPTDTQYF
NA TRBJ1-6 NA TRBV7-2 TGTGCCAGCAGCTTAGGCACCAGTTCACCCCTCCACTTT CASSLGTSSPLHF
NA TRBJ2-7 NA TRBV25-1 TGTGCCAGCAGTCGCCCGGCTACCTACGAGCAGTACTTC CASSRPATYEQYF
NA TRBJ2-1 once TRBV9 TGTGCCAGCAGCGTAGTGGGGGGCCCCGTCTACAATGAGCAGTTCTTC CASSVVGGPVYNEQFF